This T cell receptor (beta chain) was retrieved from a study of long-term antiretroviral therapy in people with HIV. The germline CDR1 and CDR2 sequences are LNHNV and YYDKDF (reference sequence). Trimming at V came to 5 bases and at J to 9 bases, leaving 19 bases not matched to a gene. This CDR3 has 18 residues. The run of the v3.0 immunoSEQ assay was at survey level. Assay used: immunoSEQ multiplex PCR; TCRdb lists only in-frame clones, some missing. The table lists 25,000 to 30,000 clones, roughly 90% of them singletons. The sample in question was unsorted PBMCs, obtained 3.1 years after starting antiretroviral therapy. The chain couples TRBV15 to TRBJ2-1, with 10 bases aligning to TRBD2. The receptor was isolated from a man in his late teens or twenties with HIV. The DNA for the CDR3 is TGTGCCACCAGCTCTCAGCGGGGGGGTAGCGGGAGCCGAAGTGAGCAGTTCTTC. Amino acid sequence: CATSSQRGGSGSRSEQFF.